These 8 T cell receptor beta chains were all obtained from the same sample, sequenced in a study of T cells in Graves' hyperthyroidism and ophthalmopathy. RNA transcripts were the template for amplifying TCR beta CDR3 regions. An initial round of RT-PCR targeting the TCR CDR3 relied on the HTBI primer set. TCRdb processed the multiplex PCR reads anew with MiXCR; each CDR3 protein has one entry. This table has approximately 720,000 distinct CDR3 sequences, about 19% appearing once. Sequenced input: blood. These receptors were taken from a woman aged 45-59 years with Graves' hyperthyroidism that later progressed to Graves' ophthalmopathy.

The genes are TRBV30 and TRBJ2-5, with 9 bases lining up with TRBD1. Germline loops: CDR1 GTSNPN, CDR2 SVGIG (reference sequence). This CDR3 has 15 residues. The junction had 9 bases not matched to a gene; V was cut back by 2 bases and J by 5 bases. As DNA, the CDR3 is TGTGCCTGGAGTTTGGGACAGGGTAGTCTTGAGACCCAGTACTTC. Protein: CAWSLGQGSLETQYF.

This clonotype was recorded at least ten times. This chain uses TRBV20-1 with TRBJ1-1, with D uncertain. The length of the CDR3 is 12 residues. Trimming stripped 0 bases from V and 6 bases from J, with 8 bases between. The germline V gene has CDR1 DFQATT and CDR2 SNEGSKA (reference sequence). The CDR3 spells CSARDEGAEAFF. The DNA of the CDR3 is TGCAGTGCTAGAGATGAGGGCGCTGAAGCTTTCTTT.

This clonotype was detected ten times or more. Here the CDR3 reads CASSAPFFGTDTDTQYF. CDR3 DNA: TGTGCCAGCAGCGCCCCCTTCTTCGGGACAGACACAGATACGCAGTATTTT. This chain connects TRBV9 to TRBJ2-3; 7 bases map to TRBD1. Germline CDR1 reads SGDLS; CDR2 reads YYNGEE. The length of the CDR3 is 17 residues. The J segment lost 2 bases and the V segment lost 3 bases, leaving 12 bases of the junction unmatched.

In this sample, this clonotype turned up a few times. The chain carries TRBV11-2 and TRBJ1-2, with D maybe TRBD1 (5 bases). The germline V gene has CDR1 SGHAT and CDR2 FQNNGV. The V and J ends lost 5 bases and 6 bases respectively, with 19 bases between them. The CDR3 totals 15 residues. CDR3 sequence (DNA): TGTGCCAGCAGCCACGATTTAGGGGTACAACATGGCTACACCTTC. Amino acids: CASSHDLGVQHGYTF.

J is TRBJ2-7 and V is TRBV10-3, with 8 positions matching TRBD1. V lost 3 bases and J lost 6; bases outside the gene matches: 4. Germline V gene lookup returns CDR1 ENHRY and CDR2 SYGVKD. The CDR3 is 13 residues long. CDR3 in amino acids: CAISDQGAREQYF. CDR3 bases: TGTGCCATCAGTGACCAGGGGGCTCGCGAGCAGTACTTC.

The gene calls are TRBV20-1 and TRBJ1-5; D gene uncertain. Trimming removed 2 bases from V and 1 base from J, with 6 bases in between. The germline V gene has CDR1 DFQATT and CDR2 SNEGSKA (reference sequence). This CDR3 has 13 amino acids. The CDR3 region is CSARHGSNQPQHF. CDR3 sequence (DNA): TGCAGTGCTAGACACGGGAGCAATCAGCCCCAGCATTTT.

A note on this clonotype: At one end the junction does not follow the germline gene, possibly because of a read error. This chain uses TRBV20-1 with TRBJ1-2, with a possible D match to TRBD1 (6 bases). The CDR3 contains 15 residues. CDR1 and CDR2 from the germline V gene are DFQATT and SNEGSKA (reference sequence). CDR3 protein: CSARDVSGGGYGCTF. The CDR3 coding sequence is TGCAGTGCTAGAGATGTTTCGGGGGGCGGCTATGGCTGCACCTTC.

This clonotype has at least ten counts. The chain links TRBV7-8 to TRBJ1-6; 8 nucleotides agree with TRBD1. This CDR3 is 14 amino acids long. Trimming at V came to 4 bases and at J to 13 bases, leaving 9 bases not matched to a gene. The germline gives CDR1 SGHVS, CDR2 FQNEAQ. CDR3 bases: TGTGCCAGCAGCTGGACAGGGAACCTTGAGCCCCTCCACTTT. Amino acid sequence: CASSWTGNLEPLHF. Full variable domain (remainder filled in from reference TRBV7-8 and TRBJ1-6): GAGVSQSPRYKVAKRGQDVALRCDPISGHVSLFWYQQALGQGPEFLTYFQNEAQLDKSGLPSDRFFAERPEGSVSTLKIQRTQQEDSAVYLCASSWTGNLEPLHFGNGTRLTVT.